Shown below are 17 T cell receptor beta chains from a single sample sequenced in a study of early T cells in non-severe SARS-CoV-2 infection. In TCRdb, the 5' RACE reads were re-called with MiXCR into one record per CDR3 protein. The repertoire holds 60,000 to 75,000 distinct CDR3 sequences, with 4.6% as singletons. The sample in question was whole blood, obtained at baseline. The origin of the receptors is an adult who was a healthcare worker with PCR-confirmed SARS-CoV-2 infection or an uninfected control (not recorded which). The donor label of this sample is uncertain.

This rearrangement joins TRBV7-9 to TRBJ2-1; D not certain. This CDR3 is 10 amino acids long. Trimming cost V 7 bases and J 10 bases, with 8 bases left between them. The germline gives CDR1 SEHNR, CDR2 FQNEAQ (reference sequence). CDR3 amino acids: CASKIEEQFF. The CDR3 bases are TGTGCCAGCAAAATAGAGGAGCAGTTCTTC. Complete variable domain (other parts from reference TRBV7-9 and TRBJ2-1): DTGVSQNPRHKITKRGQNVTFRCDPISEHNRLYWYRQTLGQGPEFLTYFQNEAQLEKSRLLSDRFSAERPKGSFSTLEIQRTEQGDSAMYLCASKIEEQFFGPGTRLTVL.

This clonotype was recorded at least ten times. CDR3 in DNA: TGTGCCAGCAGCTTAGTTCAAGGGCGTTCCTACAATGAGCAGTTCTTC. Its translation is CASSLVQGRSYNEQFF. The gene calls are TRBV7-8 and TRBJ2-1; no clear D gene. Per germline, CDR1 SGHVS and CDR2 FQNEAQ. Trimming shortened V by 1 base and J by 1 base, and 11 bases separated the two germline ends. There are 16 residues in the CDR3.

This clonotype occurred many times. The chain links TRBV11-2 to TRBJ2-7; no definite D call. V was clipped by 2 bases and J by 5 bases, with 10 bases between them. Germline lookup yields CDR1 SGHAT and CDR2 FQNNGV. The CDR3 extends over 13 amino acids. The CDR3 nucleotides read TGTGCCAGCAGCTTAATTCCGGAGAACGAGCAGTACTTC. It encodes CASSLIPENEQYF.

The chain carries TRBV5-1 and TRBJ2-2, with D perhaps TRBD2 (5 bases). This CDR3 region has 16 residues. The germline CDR1 and CDR2 sequences are SGHRS and YFSETQ. Trimming removed 4 bases from V and 2 bases from J, with 15 bases in between. CDR3 region: CASSPVRLANTGELFF. CDR3 DNA sequence: TGCGCCAGCAGCCCGGTCCGGCTAGCTAACACCGGGGAGCTGTTTTTT.

There are many counts of this clonotype. The chain couples TRBV4-2 to TRBJ2-1; a weak D match, TRBD2 (5 bases). CDR1 LGHNA and CDR2 YNFKEQ come from the germline V gene. The CDR3 runs to 13 residues. Trimming took 0 bases from V and 8 from J, leaving 8 bases between them. This chain's CDR3 is CASSQESRDEQFF. CDR3 nucleotide sequence: TGTGCCAGCAGCCAAGAATCGAGGGATGAGCAGTTCTTC.

This clonotype was observed a few times. The chain couples TRBV7-9 to TRBJ2-6; unclear D gene. V shed 6 bases and J shed 0 bases, with 9 bases lying between them. The CDR3 sequence is 15 residues long. The germline V gene encodes CDR1 SEHNR and CDR2 FQNEAQ (reference sequence). CDR3 amino acids: CASSRYPSGANVLTF. In DNA, the CDR3 is TGTGCCAGCAGTCGCTACCCCTCTGGGGCCAACGTCCTGACTTTC.

This clonotype was detected ten times or more. The chain is built from TRBV6-2 or TRBV6-3 and TRBJ1-1; D remains ambiguous. The CDR3 totals 13 residues. V shed 7 bases and J shed 5 bases, with 14 bases lying between them. Germline V CDR1 and CDR2: MNHEY, SVGEGT. The CDR3: CASTNNVGTEAFF. As DNA, the CDR3 is TGTGCCAGCACTAATAACGTGGGAACTGAAGCTTTCTTT.

This clonotype was observed at least ten times. CDR3 sequence: CASGDREDSPLHF. In DNA form, the CDR3 reads TGTGCCAGCGGGGACAGGGAAGATTCACCCCTCCACTTT. The chain is built from TRBV6-1 and TRBJ1-6; 9 bases align to TRBD1. With 8 bases clipped from V and 8 bases from J, the junction kept 4 bases outside the gene matches. Germline CDR1 reads MNHNS; CDR2 reads SASEGT. The CDR3 length is 13 residues.

This clonotype is medium-sized within its sample. The V and J genes are TRBV20-1 and TRBJ2-7; either TRBD1 or TRBD2 may supply D (5 bases each). CDR3 length equals 13 residues. The V gene lost 6 bases and the J gene lost 5 bases, with 17 bases spanning the gap. Germline CDR1 DFQATT, CDR2 SNEGSKA (reference sequence). The CDR3 DNA sequence: TGCAGTGCCCCCGTGGGGGTGTTGAACGAGCAGTACTTC. It codes for CSAPVGVLNEQYF.

The sample holds many counts of this clonotype. The chain couples TRBV7-3 to TRBJ2-7; TRBD2 matches at 7 bases. Trimming removed 8 bases from V and 0 bases from J; junction bases left unmatched: 4. The CDR3 is made up of 13 amino acids. The germline gives CDR1 SGHTA, CDR2 FQGTGA. This CDR3 is CASGRGGSYEQYF. The CDR3 region has the DNA TGTGCCAGCGGCCGCGGGGGCTCCTACGAGCAGTACTTC.

This clonotype was detected a few times. V gene TRBV3-1 combines with J gene TRBJ2-2; 12 bases fit TRBD2. This CDR3 spans 16 amino acids. Germline V lookup: CDR1 LGHDT, CDR2 YNNKEL (reference sequence). V gave up 0 bases and J gave up 10 bases; unmatched junction bases: 6. The CDR3 coding sequence is TGTGCCAGCAGCCAAGATGAGACTAGCGGGGGCCAGGAGCTGTTTTTT. It codes for CASSQDETSGGQELFF.

The gene calls are TRBV5-6 and TRBJ2-2; D may be TRBD2 (5 bases). This CDR3 has 14 amino acids. CDR1 and CDR2 from the germline V gene are SGHDT and YYEEEE. Trimming cost V 6 bases and J 6 bases, with 15 bases left between them. CDR3 DNA: TGTGCCAGCACCCCCGTCCCCGGGGCCGGGGAGCTGTTTTTT. This translates into CASTPVPGAGELFF.

This clonotype was counted between two and nine times. This chain links TRBV27 with TRBJ2-7; 10 nucleotides match TRBD1. This CDR3 spans 15 amino acids. Germline assignment: CDR1 MNHEY and CDR2 SMNVEV (reference sequence). V lost 6 bases to trimming and J lost 2 bases; unmatched junction nucleotides: 7. CDR3 nucleotide sequence: TGTGCCAGCAGCGGGACCGGGACAGGGGCCTACGAGCAGTACTTC. Translated, it gives CASSGTGTGAYEQYF.

This clonotype was seen ten or more times. V usage is TRBV20-1 and J usage is TRBJ2-5; D not certain. V lost 6 bases and J lost 1, with 12 bases in between. The CDR3 consists of 13 residues. The germline CDR1 and CDR2 sequences are DFQATT and SNEGSKA (reference sequence). The CDR3 is CSAPSAGQETQYF. The CDR3 nucleotides read TGCAGTGCCCCTTCGGCCGGCCAAGAGACCCAGTACTTC.

This clonotype showed up many times. V and J are TRBV6-6 and TRBJ2-7; D gene uncertain. This CDR3 has 14 amino acids. Germline V lookup: CDR1 MNHNY, CDR2 SVGAGI (reference sequence). Trimming shortened V by 2 bases and J by 4 bases, and 12 bases separated the two germline ends. In DNA, the CDR3 is TGTGCCAGCAGTTACAGGGCAAGGGATTACGAGCAGTACTTC. It encodes CASSYRARDYEQYF.

This sequence joins TRBV12-3 or TRBV12-4 and TRBJ1-2; D is unresolved. Trimming cost V 2 bases and J 8 bases, with 12 bases left between them. The CDR3 extends over 13 amino acids. The DNA for the CDR3 is TGTGCCAGCAGTTTACTGGACTCGCGGGGCTACACCTTC. It codes for CASSLLDSRGYTF.

This clonotype appeared many times. The V and J genes are TRBV7-6 and TRBJ1-1, with D maybe TRBD1 (6 bases). The CDR3 is 13 amino acids. The germline CDR1 and CDR2 sequences are SGHVS and FNYEAQ. Trimming left V 0 bases short and J 10 bases short, with 12 bases between. The CDR3 here is CASSLAAGDGAFF. CDR3 coding DNA: TGTGCCAGCAGCTTAGCGGCAGGGGATGGAGCTTTCTTT.